This TCR beta chain was profiled in a study of shared clonotypes between healthy human individuals. Sequencing used immunoSEQ multiplex PCR; TCRdb keeps in-frame clones, though not all of them. The sample holds 180,000 or so clones, around 93% seen once. CDR3 length: 15 amino acids. The sequencing sample was made of naive CD4+ T cells sorted from blood. Noted subset: CD45RA+ positively selected. The V and J genes are TRBV21-1 and TRBJ1-1. TRBV21-1 is a known pseudogene. The TCR was taken from a woman aged 25-40 years in good health. The CDR3 sequence is CASSKEPALRSEAFF. DNA of the CDR3: TGTGCCAGCAGCAAAGAGCCGGCATTAAGATCTGAAGCTTTCTTT.